These 23 T cell receptor beta chains were sequenced from one sample in a study of blood T cell repertoires in COVID-19. The table came from immunoSEQ multiplex PCR; TCRdb's copy has only in-frame clones and leaves some out. Seen here are about 320,000 clones, around 90% observed once, and the top ten hold over 4%. Sequenced material: PBMCs or T cells enriched from blood (not recorded which). The receptors come from a man aged 60 to 75 who had recovered from COVID-19.

The genes are TRBV6-6 and TRBJ2-7; TRBD1 aligns across 9 bases. V was pared by 6 bases and J by 4 bases, with 4 bases of the junction left unmatched. The germline V gene encodes CDR1 MNHNY and CDR2 SVGAGI (reference sequence). The CDR3 has 13 amino acids. The CDR3: CASRGGQGYEQYF. CDR3 nucleotide sequence: TGTGCCAGCAGGGGGGGACAGGGTTACGAGCAGTACTTC.

The genes are TRBV5-1 and TRBJ1-1; D gene uncertain. Trimming pared 0 bases from V and 6 bases from J, leaving 9 bases between. Per the germline V gene, CDR1 is SGHRS and CDR2 is YFSETQ. This CDR3 is built from 13 residues. The CDR3 bases are TGCGCCAGCAGCTTGGCGAGGTACTCTGAAGCTTTCTTT. Its translation is CASSLARYSEAFF.

The chain is built from TRBV20-1 and TRBJ1-1, with D possibly TRBD1 on 5 matching bases. The CDR3 has 15 residues. Per the germline V gene, CDR1 is DFQATT and CDR2 is SNEGSKA (reference sequence). V was trimmed by 3 bases and J by 0 bases, leaving 14 bases between them. The CDR3 DNA reads as TGCAGTGCTAGTACACCTTGGGGGGTGAACACTGAAGCTTTCTTT. Protein sequence: CSASTPWGVNTEAFF.

This clone was seen more than once but under ten times. The chain has TRBV24-1 and TRBJ1-2; 7 bases align to TRBD1. J gave up 6 bases and V 8 bases, and 14 bases lay outside the gene matches. The CDR3 runs to 15 residues. Germline V gene lookup returns CDR1 KGHDR and CDR2 SFDVKD. As DNA, the CDR3 is TGTGCCACCAACATGCGACAGGGCTTTAGGGATGGCTACACCTTC. Encoded protein: CATNMRQGFRDGYTF.

The chain recombines TRBV6-5 with TRBJ2-3, with 10 bases matching TRBD1. This CDR3 has 15 residues. The germline CDR1 and CDR2 sequences are MNHEY and SVGAGI. Trimming removed 5 bases from V and 9 bases from J; junction bases left unmatched: 11. CDR3 DNA sequence: TGTGCCAGCAGTCCGGGACAGGGGCGGGCCGTAACGCAGTATTTT. Protein sequence: CASSPGQGRAVTQYF.

The rearrangement uses TRBV21-1 and TRBJ1-5; TRBD1, the D gene given by the table, was not confirmed from the DNA. TRBV21-1 is marked as a pseudogene. This CDR3 has 20 amino acids. CDR3 coding DNA: TGTGCCAGCAGCAAGGCAAGGGGGCCCTGGAAAGAACCTAGCAATCAGCCCCAGCATTTT. It encodes CASSKARGPWKEPSNQPQHF.

This sequence joins TRBV6-5 and TRBJ2-7; 9 positions agree with TRBD1. The CDR3 has 13 amino acids. The trim removed 6 bases at V and 3 bases at J, leaving 3 bases unmatched. CDR1 is MNHEY, CDR2 SVGAGI, per germline. The CDR3 coding sequence is TGTGCCAGCAGATCGACAGGGGGCTACGAGCAGTACTTC. This translates into CASRSTGGYEQYF.

The chain has TRBV3-1 (or the pseudogene TRBV3-2) and TRBJ1-6; 10 bases fit TRBD1. CDR1 and CDR2 from the germline V gene are LGHDT and YNNKEL (reference sequence). This CDR3 spans 14 amino acids. V dropped 5 bases and J dropped 10; count of bases not matched to a gene: 5. Here the CDR3 reads CASSSGTGASPLHF. The CDR3 region has the DNA TGTGCCAGCAGCTCCGGGACAGGGGCCTCACCCCTCCACTTT.

This clone was seen a handful of times. J is TRBJ2-7 and V is TRBV5-1, with a weak D call TRBD2 (6 bases). Germline CDR1 reads SGHRS; CDR2 reads YFSETQ. The CDR3 totals 15 residues. Trimming shortened V by 2 bases and J by 3 bases, and 15 bases separated the two germline ends. This CDR3 reads CASSLIDSGNYEQYF. The CDR3 region has the DNA TGCGCCAGCAGCTTAATTGATAGCGGAAACTACGAGCAGTACTTC.

The chain carries TRBV3-1 (or the pseudogene TRBV3-2) and TRBJ1-2; TRBD1 might be the D (6 bases). V was pared by 1 base and J by 8 bases, with 23 bases between. Germline CDR1 is LGHDT and CDR2 is YNNKEL (reference sequence). This CDR3 comprises 17 residues. The CDR3 loop is CASSQVRGAGAYGGYTF. In DNA form, the CDR3 reads TGTGCCAGCAGCCAAGTGAGAGGGGCAGGGGCATATGGGGGCTACACCTTC.

The chain links TRBV19 to TRBJ1-3; 8 bases are shared with TRBD1. Looked up from germline, CDR1 is LNHDA and CDR2 is SQIVND (reference sequence). CDR3 length: 15 residues. The J segment lost 4 bases and the V segment lost 8 bases, leaving 10 bases of the junction unmatched. CDR3 DNA sequence: TGTGCCAGTCGACTCAGGGGGCGAAGAGGAAACACCATATATTTT. Its translation: CASRLRGRRGNTIYF. Full variable domain (outside the CDR3, taken from reference TRBV19 and TRBJ1-3): DGGITQSPKYLFRKEGQNVTLSCEQNLNHDAMYWYRQDPGQGLRLIYYSQIVNDFQKGDIAEGYSVSREKKESFPLTVTSAQKNPTAFYLCASRLRGRRGNTIYFGEGSWLTVV.

The table lists this clone with a count of one. The CDR3 loop is CASSPQGDGEQYF. The CDR3 region has the DNA TGTGCCAGCTCACCACAGGGGGACGGCGAGCAGTACTTC. The V gene is TRBV18, the J gene TRBJ2-7; D might be TRBD1 (6 bases). V was pared by 1 base and J by 6 bases, with 10 bases between. This CDR3 spans 13 amino acids. CDR1 is KGHSH, CDR2 LQKENI, per germline.

The chain employs TRBV28 and TRBJ2-7; 7 bases fit TRBD1. The CDR3 has 13 residues. Unmatched junction bases numbered 7, after V lost 8 bases and J lost 3 bases. CDR1 is MDHEN and CDR2 is SYDVKM in the germline V gene. The CDR3 loop reads CASARGTDYEQYF. The DNA of the CDR3 is TGTGCCAGCGCCCGAGGGACAGACTACGAGCAGTACTTC.

The CDR3, as DNA: TGTGCCACCAGTGATTTGCGACAGGGGAATGGCTACACCTTC. Residues: CATSDLRQGNGYTF. The genes are TRBV24-1 and TRBJ1-2; the match to TRBD1 covers 8 bases. The CDR3 totals 14 residues. Germline V gives CDR1 KGHDR, CDR2 SFDVKD. The trim removed 0 bases at V and 6 bases at J, leaving 2 bases unmatched.

The table lists this clone with a count of one. This rearrangement joins TRBV9 to TRBJ2-5; D might be TRBD2 (6 bases). This CDR3 is built from 13 residues. V gave up 3 bases and J gave up 6 bases, with 12 bases separating them. Germline CDR1 and CDR2: SGDLS and YYNGEE. The CDR3 sequence is CASSDGGGKTQYF. The CDR3 DNA is TGTGCCAGCAGCGACGGGGGTGGAAAGACCCAGTACTTC.

This clone was found once. This sequence joins TRBV5-1 and TRBJ1-6; no definite D call. The V end was cut by 3 bases, the J end by 13 bases, with 23 bases between. The CDR3 totals 16 residues. CDR1 and CDR2 (germline): SGHRS, YFSETQ. CDR3 nucleotide sequence: TGCGCCAGCAGCTCGGAGGGAGAAAGGCCCGGTGGGCCCCTCCACTTT. It encodes CASSSEGERPGGPLHF.

The chain joins TRBV18 to TRBJ2-5; possibly TRBD1 for D (5 bases). The V gene lost 2 bases and the J gene lost 7 bases, with 14 bases spanning the gap. CDR3 length: 14 amino acids. CDR1 KGHSH and CDR2 LQKENI come from the germline V gene. The CDR3 coding sequence is TGTGCCAGCTCACCAGGGCCGACGCAGGGGACCCAGTACTTC. Translated: CASSPGPTQGTQYF.

V gene TRBV2 combines with J gene TRBJ2-7, with a tentative D call TRBD1 (6 bases). V lost 7 bases, J lost 4 bases, and 20 bases lay in between. This CDR3 has 15 amino acids. In germline, CDR1 is SNHLY, CDR2 FYNNEI. Here the CDR3 DNA reads TGTGCCAGCACCCAAGCACGCCAGAGGGGGTACGAGCAGTACTTC. Amino acid sequence: CASTQARQRGYEQYF.

The rearrangement joins TRBV2 to TRBJ1-1, with D perhaps TRBD1 (5 bases). The CDR3 consists of 15 residues. Germline values: CDR1 SNHLY, CDR2 FYNNEI. V was cut by 5 bases and J by 4 bases, with 17 bases left in between. The CDR3 sequence: CASSPRVAQGTEAFF. Here the CDR3 DNA reads TGTGCCAGCAGTCCTCGTGTAGCCCAGGGCACTGAAGCTTTCTTT.

The chain employs TRBV10-2 and TRBJ2-7; D is perhaps TRBD1 (5 bases). The CDR3 is 14 amino acids. V gave up 4 bases and J gave up 3 bases, with 13 bases separating them. CDR1 is WSHSY, CDR2 SAAADI, per germline. The DNA of the CDR3 is TGCGCCAGCAGTGGATTAGGAAGGGGCTACGAGCAGTACTTC. Its translation is CASSGLGRGYEQYF.

The chain recombines TRBV29-1 with TRBJ2-1; D gene uncertain. Deletions cut 3 bases from V and 5 bases from J, with 11 bases between. Germline V gene data show CDR1 as SQVTM and CDR2 as ANQGSEA. This CDR3 has 13 amino acids. In DNA form, the CDR3 reads TGCAGCGTTGAGAGGTCAACCAACAATGAGCAGTTCTTC. Protein sequence: CSVERSTNNEQFF.

The V call is TRBV19, the J call TRBJ1-1; 7 positions agree with TRBD1. Per germline, CDR1 LNHDA and CDR2 SQIVND (reference sequence). The J segment lost 0 bases and the V segment lost 7 bases, leaving 17 bases of the junction unmatched. The CDR3 totals 18 residues. CDR3 coding DNA: TGTGCCAGTACCTCGCGGCGGTGGGACAGCGACATGAACACTGAAGCTTTCTTT. It is translated as CASTSRRWDSDMNTEAFF. Full variable domain (missing parts from reference TRBV19 and TRBJ1-1): DGGITQSPKYLFRKEGQNVTLSCEQNLNHDAMYWYRQDPGQGLRLIYYSQIVNDFQKGDIAEGYSVSREKKESFPLTVTSAQKNPTAFYLCASTSRRWDSDMNTEAFFGQGTRLTVV.

The chain couples TRBV9 to TRBJ2-5, with 8 nucleotides matching TRBD2. CDR3 size: 15 residues. CDR1 SGDLS and CDR2 YYNGEE come from the germline V gene. The junction had 10 bases not matched to a gene; V was cut back by 4 bases and J by 5 bases. CDR3 sequence: CASSRQAGVVETQYF. CDR3 DNA sequence: TGTGCCAGCAGCCGCCAAGCGGGAGTAGTGGAGACCCAGTACTTC.